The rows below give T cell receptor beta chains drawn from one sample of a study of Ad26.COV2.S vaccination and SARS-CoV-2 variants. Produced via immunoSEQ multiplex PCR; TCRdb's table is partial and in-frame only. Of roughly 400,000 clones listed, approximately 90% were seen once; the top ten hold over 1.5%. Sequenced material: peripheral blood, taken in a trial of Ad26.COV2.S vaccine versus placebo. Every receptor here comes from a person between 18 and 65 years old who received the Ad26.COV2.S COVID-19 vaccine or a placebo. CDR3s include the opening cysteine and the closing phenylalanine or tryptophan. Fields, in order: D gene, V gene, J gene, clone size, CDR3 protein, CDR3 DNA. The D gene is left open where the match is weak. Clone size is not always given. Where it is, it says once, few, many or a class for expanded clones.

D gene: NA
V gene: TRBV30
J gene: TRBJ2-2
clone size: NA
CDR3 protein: CAWIPWGGLNTGELFF
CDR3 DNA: TGTGCCTGGATACCATGGGGCGGGCTGAACACCGGGGAGCTGTTTTTT

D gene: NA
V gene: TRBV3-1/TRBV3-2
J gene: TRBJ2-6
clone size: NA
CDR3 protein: CASSRPLNSGANVLTF
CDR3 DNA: TGTGCCAGCAGCCGCCCTCTCAACTCTGGGGCCAACGTCCTGACTTTC

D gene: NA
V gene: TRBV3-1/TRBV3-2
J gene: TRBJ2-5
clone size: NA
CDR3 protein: CASSQSGKETQYF
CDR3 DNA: TGTGCCAGCAGCCAATCAGGAAAAGAGACCCAGTACTTC

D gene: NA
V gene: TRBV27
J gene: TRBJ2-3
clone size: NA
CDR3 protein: CASSSSASTDTQYF
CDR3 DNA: TGTGCCAGCAGTTCCTCGGCAAGCACAGATACGCAGTATTTT

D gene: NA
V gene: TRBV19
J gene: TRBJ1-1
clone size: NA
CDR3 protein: CASSIVREGTEAFF
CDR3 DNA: TGTGCCAGTAGTATAGTTAGGGAGGGCACTGAAGCTTTCTTT

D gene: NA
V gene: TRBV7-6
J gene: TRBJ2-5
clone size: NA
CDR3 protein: CASSFGTGETQYF
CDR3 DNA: TGTGCCAGCAGCTTCGGGACGGGGGAGACCCAGTACTTC

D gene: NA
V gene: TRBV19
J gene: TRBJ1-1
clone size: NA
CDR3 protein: CASSLRTENTEAFF
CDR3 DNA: TGTGCCAGTAGTCTTAGGACGGAAAACACTGAAGCTTTCTTT

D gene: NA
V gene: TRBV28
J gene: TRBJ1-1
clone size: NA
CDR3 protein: CAGGGGFTEAFF
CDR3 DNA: TGTGCCGGCGGGGGGGGTTTTACTGAAGCTTTCTTT

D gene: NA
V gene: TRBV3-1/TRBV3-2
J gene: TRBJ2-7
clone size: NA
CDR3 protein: CASSPRVAYEQYF
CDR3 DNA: TGTGCCAGCAGCCCCCGCGTGGCATACGAGCAGTACTTC

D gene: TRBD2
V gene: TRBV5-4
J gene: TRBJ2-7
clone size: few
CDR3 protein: CASSFGLASGASYEQYF
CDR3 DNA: TGTGCCAGCAGCTTCGGGCTCGCTAGCGGGGCCTCCTACGAGCAGTACTTC

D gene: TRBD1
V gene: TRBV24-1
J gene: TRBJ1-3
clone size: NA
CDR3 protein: CAGDSRLPSGNTIYF
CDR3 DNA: TGTGCCGGGGACAGTCGTCTCCCCTCTGGAAACACCATATATTTT

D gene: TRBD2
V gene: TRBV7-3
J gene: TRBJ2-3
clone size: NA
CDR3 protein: CASSLTGGDTDTQYF
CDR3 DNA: TGTGCCAGCAGCTTAACGGGAGGGGACACAGATACGCAGTATTTT

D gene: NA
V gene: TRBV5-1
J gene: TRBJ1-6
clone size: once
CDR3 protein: CASSLDPLGDSPLHF
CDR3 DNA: TGCGCCAGCAGCCTGGACCCGTTGGGAGATTCACCCCTCCACTTT

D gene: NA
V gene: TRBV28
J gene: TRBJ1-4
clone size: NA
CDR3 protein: CASSGTVEGLNEKLFF
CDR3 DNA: TGTGCCAGCAGTGGGACCGTTGAGGGACTTAATGAAAAACTGTTTTTT

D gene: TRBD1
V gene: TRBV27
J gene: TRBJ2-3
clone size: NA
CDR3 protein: CASTDRVTDTQYF
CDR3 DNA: TGTGCCAGCACGGACAGGGTCACAGATACGCAGTATTTT

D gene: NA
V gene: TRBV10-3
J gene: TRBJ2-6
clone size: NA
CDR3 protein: CATSQGNAGANVLTF
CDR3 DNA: TGTGCCACCAGCCAGGGGAATGCTGGGGCCAACGTCCTGACTTTC

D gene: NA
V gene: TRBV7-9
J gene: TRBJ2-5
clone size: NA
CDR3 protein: CAFWAGRNQETQYF
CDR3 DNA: TGTGCCTTCTGGGCCGGGCGCAACCAAGAGACCCAGTACTTC

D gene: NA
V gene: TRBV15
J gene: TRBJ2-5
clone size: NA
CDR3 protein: CATSSLMGVGTQYF
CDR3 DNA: TGTGCCACCAGCTCCTTGATGGGCGTCGGGACCCAGTACTTC

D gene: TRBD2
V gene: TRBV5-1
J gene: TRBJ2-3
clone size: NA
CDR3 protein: CASSLEASGSGQDTQYF
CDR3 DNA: TGCGCCAGCAGCTTGGAGGCTAGCGGGAGCGGGCAAGATACGCAGTATTTT

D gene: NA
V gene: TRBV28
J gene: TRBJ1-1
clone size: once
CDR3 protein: CASNWSGARTEAFF
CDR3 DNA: TGTGCCAGCAATTGGTCAGGGGCGCGGACTGAAGCTTTCTTT

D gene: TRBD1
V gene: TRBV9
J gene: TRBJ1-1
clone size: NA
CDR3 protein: CASSVTTGAEAFF
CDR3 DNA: TGTGCCAGCAGCGTCACTACAGGGGCTGAAGCTTTCTTT

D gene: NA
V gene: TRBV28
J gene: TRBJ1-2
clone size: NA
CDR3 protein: CASSSNGYTF
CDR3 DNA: TGTGCCAGCAGTTCTAATGGCTACACCTTC

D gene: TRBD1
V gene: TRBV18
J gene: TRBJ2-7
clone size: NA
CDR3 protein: CASSPGTGNYEQYF
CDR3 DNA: TGTGCCAGCTCGCCCGGGACAGGGAACTACGAGCAGTACTTC

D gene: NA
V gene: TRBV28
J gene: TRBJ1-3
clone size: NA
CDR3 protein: CASSRARAPSGNTIYF
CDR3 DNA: TGTGCCAGCAGCCGGGCCCGAGCCCCCTCTGGAAACACCATATATTTT

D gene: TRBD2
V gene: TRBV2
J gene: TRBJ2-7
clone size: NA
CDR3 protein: CASSLLATSYEQYF
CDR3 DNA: TGTGCCAGCAGTCTACTAGCGACTTCCTACGAGCAGTACTTC

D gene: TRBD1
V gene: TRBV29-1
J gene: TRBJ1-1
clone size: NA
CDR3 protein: CSVDVTGMNTEAFF
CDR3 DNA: TGCAGCGTTGATGTGACAGGGATGAACACTGAAGCTTTCTTT

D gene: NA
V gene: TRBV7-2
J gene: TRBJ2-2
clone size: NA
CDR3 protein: CASSTGGGSPGELFF
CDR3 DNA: TGTGCCAGCAGCACGGGGGGCGGTTCCCCCGGGGAGCTGTTTTTT

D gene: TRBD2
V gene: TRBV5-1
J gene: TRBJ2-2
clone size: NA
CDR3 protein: CASSLVGGSRTGELFF
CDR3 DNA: TGCGCCAGCAGCTTGGTAGGCGGGAGTCGGACCGGGGAGCTGTTTTTT

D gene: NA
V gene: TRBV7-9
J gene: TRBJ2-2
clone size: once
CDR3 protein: CASSIVSTGELFF
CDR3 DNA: TGTGCCAGCAGCATTGTAAGCACCGGGGAGCTGTTTTTT

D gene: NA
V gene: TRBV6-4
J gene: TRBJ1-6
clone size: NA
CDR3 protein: CASSLEGSYNSPLHF
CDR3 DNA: TGTGCCAGCAGCCTGGAGGGCTCCTATAATTCACCCCTCCACTTT

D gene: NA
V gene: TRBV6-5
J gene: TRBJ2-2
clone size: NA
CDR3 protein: CASSYPEVGELFF
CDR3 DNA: TGTGCCAGCAGTTACCCGGAAGTGGGGGAGCTGTTTTTT

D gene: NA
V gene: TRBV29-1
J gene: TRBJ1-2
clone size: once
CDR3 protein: CSVDLVGSYGYTF
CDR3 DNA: TGCAGCGTTGATCTGGTGGGGAGTTATGGCTACACCTTC

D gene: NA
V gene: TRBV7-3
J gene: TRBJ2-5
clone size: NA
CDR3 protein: CASSLGSQETQYF
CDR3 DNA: TGTGCCAGCAGCCTAGGATCCCAAGAGACCCAGTACTTC

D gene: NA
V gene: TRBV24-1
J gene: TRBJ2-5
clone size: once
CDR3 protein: CATSDDRLDGETQYF
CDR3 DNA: TGTGCCACCAGTGACGACAGGCTGGATGGGGAGACCCAGTACTTC

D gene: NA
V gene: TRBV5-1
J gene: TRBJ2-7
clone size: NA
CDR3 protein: CASSTQGPSYEQYF
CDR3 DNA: TGCGCCAGTAGCACGCAGGGACCGTCCTACGAGCAGTACTTC

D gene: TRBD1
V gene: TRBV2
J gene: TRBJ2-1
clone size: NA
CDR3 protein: CASREDRGSYNEQFF
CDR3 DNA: TGTGCCAGCAGGGAAGACAGGGGATCCTACAATGAGCAGTTCTTC

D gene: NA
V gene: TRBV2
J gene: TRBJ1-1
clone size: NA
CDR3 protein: CASLRFSGTEAFF
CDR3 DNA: TGTGCCAGCCTTCGTTTTTCGGGCACTGAAGCTTTCTTT

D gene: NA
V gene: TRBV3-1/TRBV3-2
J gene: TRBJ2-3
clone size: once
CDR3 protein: CASSGADTQYF
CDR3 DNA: TGTGCCAGCAGCGGCGCAGATACGCAGTATTTT

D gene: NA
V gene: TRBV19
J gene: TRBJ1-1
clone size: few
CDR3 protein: CASSIRGGNTEAFF
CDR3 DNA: TGTGCCAGTAGTATTCGGGGTGGGAACACTGAAGCTTTCTTT

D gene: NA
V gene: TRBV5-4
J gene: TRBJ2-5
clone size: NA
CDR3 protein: CASSPWGARGQETQYF
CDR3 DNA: TGTGCCAGCAGCCCTTGGGGTGCCCGGGGGCAAGAGACCCAGTACTTC

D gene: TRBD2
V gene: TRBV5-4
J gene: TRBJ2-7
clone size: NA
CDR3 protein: CASSLFGISGRAKNEQYF
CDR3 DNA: TGTGCCAGCAGCTTGTTCGGGATAAGCGGGAGGGCCAAAAACGAGCAGTACTTC

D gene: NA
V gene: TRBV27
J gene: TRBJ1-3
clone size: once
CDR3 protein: CASSQQGSGNTIYF
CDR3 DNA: TGTGCCAGCAGTCAACAGGGCTCTGGAAACACCATATATTTT

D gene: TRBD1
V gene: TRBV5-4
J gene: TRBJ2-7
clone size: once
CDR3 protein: CASSPRDRGAYEQYF
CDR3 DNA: TGTGCCAGCAGCCCCCGGGACAGGGGCGCCTACGAGCAGTACTTC

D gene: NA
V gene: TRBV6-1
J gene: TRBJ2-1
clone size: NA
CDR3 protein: CASSERFFGYYNEQFF
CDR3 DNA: TGTGCCAGCAGTGAAAGGTTTTTTGGGTACTACAATGAGCAGTTCTTC

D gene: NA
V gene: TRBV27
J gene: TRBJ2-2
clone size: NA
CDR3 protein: CASSFSSPGELFF
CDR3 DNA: TGTGCCAGCAGTTTCTCGAGTCCCGGGGAGCTGTTTTTT

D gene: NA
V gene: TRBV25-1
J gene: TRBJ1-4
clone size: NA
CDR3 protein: CASSEYTGGGKLFF
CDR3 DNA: TGTGCCAGCAGTGAATACACAGGTGGGGGAAAACTGTTTTTT

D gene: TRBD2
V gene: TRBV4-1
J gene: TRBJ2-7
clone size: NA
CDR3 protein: CASSQVPSSGRQGPYEQYF
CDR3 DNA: TGCGCCAGCAGCCAAGTTCCGTCTAGCGGGAGACAAGGTCCCTACGAGCAGTACTTC

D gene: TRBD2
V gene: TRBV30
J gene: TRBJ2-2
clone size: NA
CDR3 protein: CAWSLPGLAGGGLFF
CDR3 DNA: TGTGCCTGGAGCCTCCCGGGACTAGCGGGAGGTGGTCTGTTTTTT

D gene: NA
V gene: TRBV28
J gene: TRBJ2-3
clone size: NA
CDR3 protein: CASSFWGPDTQYF
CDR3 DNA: TGTGCCAGCAGTTTCTGGGGCCCAGATACGCAGTATTTT

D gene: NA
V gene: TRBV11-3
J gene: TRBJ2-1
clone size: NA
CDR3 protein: CASSSRGVDEQFF
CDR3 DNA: TGTGCCAGCAGCTCGAGAGGGGTAGATGAGCAGTTCTTC